Presented here are 4 T cell receptor beta chains from one specimen sequenced in a study of radiation and T cells in renal cell carcinoma. Time point denoted: blood 2 weeks post-SBRT. Treatment indicated: 15 Gy SBRT to primary tumor, nephrectomy 4 weeks later. Assay: immunoSEQ multiplex PCR; the TCRdb copy retains only in-frame clones and omits some. The top ten hold under 7% of the sample, which has tens of thousands of clones, roughly 79% seen once. Sequenced here: blood, sampled from a patient whose treatment included radiotherapy and nephrectomy. The receptors shown here come from a man aged 60-69 years with renal cell carcinoma.

This chain joins TRBV11-3 and TRBJ2-7; either TRBD1 or TRBD2 may supply D (5 bases each). Trimming removed 5 bases at V and 4 bases at J, with 12 bases between. Germline CDR1 SGHNT, CDR2 YENEEA. There are 13 residues in the CDR3. Here the CDR3 DNA reads TGTGCCAGCAGCCCGGGGCAGCTTTACGAGCAGTACGTC. It yields the protein CASSPGQLYEQYV.

This clone came up a few times. The chain carries TRBV4-3 and TRBJ2-5; TRBD1 matches at 9 bases. V trimming: 4 bases; J trimming: 5 bases; junction bases outside the gene matches: 14. This CDR3 spans 17 amino acids. The germline V gene encodes CDR1 LGHNA and CDR2 YSLEER. DNA for the CDR3: TGCGCCAGCAGCCCCTCAATTACAGGGGGCGCGGGGGAGACCCAGTACTTC. This sequence encodes CASSPSITGGAGETQYF.

This rearrangement joins TRBV11-2 to TRBJ1-2; tentatively, D is TRBD1 (5 bases). CDR1 and CDR2 from the germline V gene are SGHAT and FQNNGV. Between the trimmed V and J ends, which lost 4 bases and 4 bases, there was a span of 13 bases. There are 14 residues in the CDR3. Written as DNA, the CDR3 is TGTGCCAGCAGCTACGCACCGGGACCCTATGGCTACACCTTC. Its protein is CASSYAPGPYGYTF.

The CDR3 bases are TGTGCCAGTAGTTCTATGACAGGGGGCAACGGTCAGCCCCAGCATTTT. It translates to CASSSMTGGNGQPQHF. The genes are TRBV19 and TRBJ1-5; 10 bases align to TRBD1. After removal of 5 bases from V and 6 bases from J, the junction contained 10 bases not matched to a gene. CDR1 LNHDA and CDR2 SQIVND come from the germline V gene (reference sequence). The CDR3 spans 16 residues.